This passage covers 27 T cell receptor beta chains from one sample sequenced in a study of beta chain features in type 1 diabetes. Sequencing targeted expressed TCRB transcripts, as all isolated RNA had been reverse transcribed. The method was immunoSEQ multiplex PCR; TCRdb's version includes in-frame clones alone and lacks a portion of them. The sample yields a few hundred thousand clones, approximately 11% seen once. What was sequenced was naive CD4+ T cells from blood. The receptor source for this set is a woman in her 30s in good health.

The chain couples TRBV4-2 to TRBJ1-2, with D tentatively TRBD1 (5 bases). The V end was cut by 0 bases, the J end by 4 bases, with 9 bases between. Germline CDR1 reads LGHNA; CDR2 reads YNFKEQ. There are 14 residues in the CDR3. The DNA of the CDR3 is TGTGCCAGCAGCCAAGACCCAGGGTTCTATGGCTACACCTTC. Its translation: CASSQDPGFYGYTF.

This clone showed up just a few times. The CDR3: CASSLGAGIYKNIQYF. CDR3 DNA sequence: TGTGCCAGCAGTCTAGGTGCAGGGATATACAAAAACATTCAGTACTTC. V is TRBV7-2 and J is TRBJ2-4; the D gene is possibly TRBD1 (5 bases). Germline V gene data show CDR1 as SGHTA and CDR2 as FQGNSA. CDR3 size: 16 residues. Trimming removed 6 bases from V and 3 bases from J, with 18 bases in between.

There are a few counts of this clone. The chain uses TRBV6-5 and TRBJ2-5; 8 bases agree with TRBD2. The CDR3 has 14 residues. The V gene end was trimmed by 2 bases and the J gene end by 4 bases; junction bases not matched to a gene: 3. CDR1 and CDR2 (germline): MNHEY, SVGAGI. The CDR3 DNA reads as TGTGCCAGCAGTTACCGACGGGGGGGAGAGACCCAGTACTTC. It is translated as CASSYRRGGETQYF.

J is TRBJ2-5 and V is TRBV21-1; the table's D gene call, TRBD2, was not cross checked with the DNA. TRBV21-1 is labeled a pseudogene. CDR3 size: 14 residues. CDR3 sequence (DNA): TGTGCCAGCAGCAAAAGGGACTTTGTAAGGACCCAGTACTTC. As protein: CASSKRDFVRTQYF.

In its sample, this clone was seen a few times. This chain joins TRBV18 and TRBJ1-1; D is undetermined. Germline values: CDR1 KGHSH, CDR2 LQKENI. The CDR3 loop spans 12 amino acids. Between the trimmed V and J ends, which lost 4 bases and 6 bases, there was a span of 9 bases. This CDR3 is CASSLQRAEAFF. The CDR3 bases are TGTGCCAGCTCACTTCAGAGGGCTGAAGCTTTCTTT.

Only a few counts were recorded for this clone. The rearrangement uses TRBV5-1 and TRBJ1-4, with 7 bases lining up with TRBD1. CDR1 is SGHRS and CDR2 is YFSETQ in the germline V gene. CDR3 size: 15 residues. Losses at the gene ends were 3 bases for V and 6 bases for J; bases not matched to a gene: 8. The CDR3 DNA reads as TGCGCCAGCAGCTCTTACGGGACAGATGATGAAAAACTGTTTTTT. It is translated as CASSSYGTDDEKLFF.

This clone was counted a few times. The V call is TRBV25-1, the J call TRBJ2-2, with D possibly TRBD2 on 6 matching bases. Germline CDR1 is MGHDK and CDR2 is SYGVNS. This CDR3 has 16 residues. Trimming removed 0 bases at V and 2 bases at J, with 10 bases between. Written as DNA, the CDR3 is TGTGCCAGCAGTGAATATGGGACTCTCAACACCGGGGAGCTGTTTTTT. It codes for CASSEYGTLNTGELFF.

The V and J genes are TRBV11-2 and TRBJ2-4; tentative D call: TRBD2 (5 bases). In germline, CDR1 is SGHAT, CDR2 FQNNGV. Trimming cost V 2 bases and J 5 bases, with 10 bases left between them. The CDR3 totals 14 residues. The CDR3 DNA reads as TGTGCCAGCAGCTTAATAAGCGGACAAAACATTCAGTACTTC. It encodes CASSLISGQNIQYF.

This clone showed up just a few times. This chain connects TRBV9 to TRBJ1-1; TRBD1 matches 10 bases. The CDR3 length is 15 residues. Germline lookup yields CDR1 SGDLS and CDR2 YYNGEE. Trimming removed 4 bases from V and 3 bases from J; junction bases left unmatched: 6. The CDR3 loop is CASSPRQGAYTEAFF. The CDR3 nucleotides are TGTGCCAGCAGCCCAAGACAGGGGGCGTACACTGAAGCTTTCTTT.

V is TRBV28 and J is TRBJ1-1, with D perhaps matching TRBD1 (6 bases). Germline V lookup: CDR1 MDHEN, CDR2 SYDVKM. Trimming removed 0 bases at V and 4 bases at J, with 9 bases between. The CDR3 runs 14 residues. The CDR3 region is CASSLWRGSTEAFF. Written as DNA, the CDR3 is TGTGCCAGCAGTTTATGGAGGGGGAGCACTGAAGCTTTCTTT.

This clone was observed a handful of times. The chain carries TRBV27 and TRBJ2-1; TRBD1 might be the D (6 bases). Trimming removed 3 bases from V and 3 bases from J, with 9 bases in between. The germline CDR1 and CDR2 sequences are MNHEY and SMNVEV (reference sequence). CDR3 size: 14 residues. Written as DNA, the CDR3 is TGTGCCAGCAGTTTGGGGGCGGTCTACAATGAGCAGTTCTTC. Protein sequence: CASSLGAVYNEQFF.

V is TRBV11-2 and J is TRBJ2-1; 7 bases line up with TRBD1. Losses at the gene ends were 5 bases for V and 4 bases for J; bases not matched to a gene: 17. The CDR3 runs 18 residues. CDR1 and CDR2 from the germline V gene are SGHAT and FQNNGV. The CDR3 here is CASSPTASTGAIYNEQFF. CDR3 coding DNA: TGTGCCAGCAGCCCTACCGCTTCCACAGGGGCTATATACAATGAGCAGTTCTTC.

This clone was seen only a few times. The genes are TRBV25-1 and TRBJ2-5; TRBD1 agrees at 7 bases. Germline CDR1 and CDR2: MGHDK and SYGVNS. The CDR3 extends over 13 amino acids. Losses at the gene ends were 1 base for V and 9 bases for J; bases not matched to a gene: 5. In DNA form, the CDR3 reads TGTGCCAGCAGTGAATGGACCCAGGGGGCCCAGTACTTC. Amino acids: CASSEWTQGAQYF.

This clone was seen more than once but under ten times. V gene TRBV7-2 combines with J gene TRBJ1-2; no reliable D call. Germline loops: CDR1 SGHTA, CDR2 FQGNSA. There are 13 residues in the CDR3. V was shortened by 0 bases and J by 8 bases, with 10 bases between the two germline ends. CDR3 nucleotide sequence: TGTGCCAGCAGCTTAGCCGAGTATGCCGGCTACACCTTC. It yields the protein CASSLAEYAGYTF. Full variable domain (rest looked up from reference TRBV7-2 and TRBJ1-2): GAGVSQSPSNKVTEKGKDVELRCDPISGHTALYWYRQSLGQGLEFLIYFQGNSAPDKSGLPSDRFSAERTGGSVSTLTIQRTQQEDSAVYLCASSLAEYAGYTFGSGTRLTVV.

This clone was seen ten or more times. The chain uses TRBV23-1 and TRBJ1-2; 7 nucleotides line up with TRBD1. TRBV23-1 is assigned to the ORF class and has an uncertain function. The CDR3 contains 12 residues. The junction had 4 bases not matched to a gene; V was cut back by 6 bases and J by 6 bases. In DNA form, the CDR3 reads TGCGCCAGCAGGACAGGGACGAATGGCTACACCTTC. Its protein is CASRTGTNGYTF.

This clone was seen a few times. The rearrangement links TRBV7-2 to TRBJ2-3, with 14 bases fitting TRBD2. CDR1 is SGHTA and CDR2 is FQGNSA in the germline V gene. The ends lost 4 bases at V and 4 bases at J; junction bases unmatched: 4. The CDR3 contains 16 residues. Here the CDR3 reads CASSSRLAGGADTQYF. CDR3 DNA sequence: TGTGCCAGCAGCTCCAGACTAGCGGGAGGGGCAGATACGCAGTATTTT.

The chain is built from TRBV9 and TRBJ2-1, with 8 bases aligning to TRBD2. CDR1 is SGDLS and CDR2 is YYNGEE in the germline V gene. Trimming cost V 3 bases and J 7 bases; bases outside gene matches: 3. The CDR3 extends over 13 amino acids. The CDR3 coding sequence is TGTGCCAGCAGCGAGGGACTAGAGAATGAGCAGTTCTTC. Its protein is CASSEGLENEQFF.

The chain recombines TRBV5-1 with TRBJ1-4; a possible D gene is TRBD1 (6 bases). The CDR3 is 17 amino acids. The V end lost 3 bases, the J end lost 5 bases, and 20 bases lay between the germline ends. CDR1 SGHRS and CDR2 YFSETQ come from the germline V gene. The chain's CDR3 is CASSYARGQALNEKLFF. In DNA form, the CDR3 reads TGCGCCAGCAGCTATGCCAGGGGCCAGGCCCTAAATGAAAAACTGTTTTTT. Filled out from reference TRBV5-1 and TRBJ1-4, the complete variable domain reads KAGVTQTPRYLIKTRGQQVTLSCSPISGHRSVSWYQQTPGQGLQFLFEYFSETQRNKGNFPGRFSGRQFSNSRSEMNVSTLELGDSALYLCASSYARGQALNEKLFFGSGTQLSVL.

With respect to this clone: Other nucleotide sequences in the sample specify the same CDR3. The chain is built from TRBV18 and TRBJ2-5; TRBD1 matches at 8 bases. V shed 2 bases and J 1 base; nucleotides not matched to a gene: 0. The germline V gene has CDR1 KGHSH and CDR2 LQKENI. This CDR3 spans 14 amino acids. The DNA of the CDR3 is TGTGCCAGCTCACCAGGGACAGGCCAAGAGACCCAGTACTTC. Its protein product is CASSPGTGQETQYF.

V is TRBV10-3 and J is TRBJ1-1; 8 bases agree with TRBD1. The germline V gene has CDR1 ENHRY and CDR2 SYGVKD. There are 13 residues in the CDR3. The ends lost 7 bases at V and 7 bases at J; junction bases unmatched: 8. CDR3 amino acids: CAITGQGIGEAFF. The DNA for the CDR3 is TGTGCCATCACCGGACAGGGCATAGGTGAAGCTTTCTTT.

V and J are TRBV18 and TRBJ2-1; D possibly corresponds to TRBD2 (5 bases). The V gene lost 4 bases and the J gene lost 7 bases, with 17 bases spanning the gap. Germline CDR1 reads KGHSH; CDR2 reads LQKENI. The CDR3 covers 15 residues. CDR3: CASSQVRERTNEQFF. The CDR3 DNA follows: TGTGCCAGCTCACAGGTGAGAGAAAGGACTAATGAGCAGTTCTTC.

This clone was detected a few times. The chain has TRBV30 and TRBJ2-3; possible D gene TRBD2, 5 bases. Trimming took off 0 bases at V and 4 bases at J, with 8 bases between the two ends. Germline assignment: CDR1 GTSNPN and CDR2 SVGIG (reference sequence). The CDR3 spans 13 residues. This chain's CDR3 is CAWSVLGADTQYF. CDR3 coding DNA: TGTGCCTGGAGTGTACTCGGGGCAGATACGCAGTATTTT.

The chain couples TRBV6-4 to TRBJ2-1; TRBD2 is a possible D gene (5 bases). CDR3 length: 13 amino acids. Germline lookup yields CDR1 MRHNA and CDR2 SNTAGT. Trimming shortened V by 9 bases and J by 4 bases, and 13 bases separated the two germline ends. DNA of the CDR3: TGTGCCAGTGCAGCGGAAACGTACAATGAGCAGTTCTTC. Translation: CASAAETYNEQFF.

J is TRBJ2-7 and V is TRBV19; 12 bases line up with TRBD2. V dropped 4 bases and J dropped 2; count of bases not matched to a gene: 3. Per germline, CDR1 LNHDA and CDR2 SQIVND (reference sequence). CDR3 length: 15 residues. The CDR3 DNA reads TGTGCCAGTAGTACCGGACTAGCGGGAACCTACGAGCAGTACTTC. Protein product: CASSTGLAGTYEQYF.

Here the CDR3 reads CAWTPGTSGSVADTQYF. The CDR3 nucleotides are TGTGCCTGGACCCCCGGGACTAGCGGGAGTGTGGCAGATACGCAGTATTTT. The gene calls are TRBV30 and TRBJ2-3; 14 positions agree with TRBD2. This CDR3 comprises 17 residues. V lost 4 bases to trimming and J lost 4 bases; unmatched junction nucleotides: 10. CDR1 is GTSNPN and CDR2 is SVGIG in the germline V gene (reference sequence).

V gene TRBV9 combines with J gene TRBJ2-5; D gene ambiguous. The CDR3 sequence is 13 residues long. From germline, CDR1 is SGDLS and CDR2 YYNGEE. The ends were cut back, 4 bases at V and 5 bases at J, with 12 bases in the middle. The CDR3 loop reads CASSIRLEETQYF. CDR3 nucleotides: TGTGCCAGCAGCATCAGACTCGAGGAGACCCAGTACTTC.

The CDR3 coding sequence is TGTGCCAGTGGGAAGGCAGAGGGTACGCAGTATTTT. Residues: CASGKAEGTQYF. V gene TRBV9 combines with J gene TRBJ2-3, with D possibly being TRBD2 (5 bases). The CDR3 is 12 residues long. Trimming stripped 8 bases from V and 8 bases from J, with 15 bases between. Germline V gives CDR1 SGDLS, CDR2 YYNGEE.